The text below deals with one TCR beta chain. Antigen specificity is unknown. This sample is part of a study of T cell responses to AZD1222 COVID-19 vaccine. Broader study findings: Sampled repertoires all dated from after the peak T cell response. Donors, mostly white British, included more females; clonal diversity was possibly underestimated. At study baseline, merely a handful of AZD1222 recipients were seropositive.

Some clones are missing from TCRdb's copy, which holds only in-frame ones; the method was immunoSEQ multiplex PCR. The profile shows more than 150,000 clones, about 87% of them singletons. Per the germline V gene, CDR1 is MNHEY and CDR2 is SVGAGI. This CDR3 region has 16 residues. Trimming cost V 0 bases and J 1 base; bases outside gene matches: 6. The clonotype was recovered from an adult in good health. The sequencing here drew on peripheral blood, taken on day 0 of AZD1222 vaccination. The chain uses TRBV6-5 and TRBJ2-7, with 7 bases lining up with TRBD1. The CDR3 DNA is TGTGCCAGCAGTTACTCGAGCCAGGGGGATTCCTACGAGCAGTACTTC. Translation: CASSYSSQGDSYEQYF.